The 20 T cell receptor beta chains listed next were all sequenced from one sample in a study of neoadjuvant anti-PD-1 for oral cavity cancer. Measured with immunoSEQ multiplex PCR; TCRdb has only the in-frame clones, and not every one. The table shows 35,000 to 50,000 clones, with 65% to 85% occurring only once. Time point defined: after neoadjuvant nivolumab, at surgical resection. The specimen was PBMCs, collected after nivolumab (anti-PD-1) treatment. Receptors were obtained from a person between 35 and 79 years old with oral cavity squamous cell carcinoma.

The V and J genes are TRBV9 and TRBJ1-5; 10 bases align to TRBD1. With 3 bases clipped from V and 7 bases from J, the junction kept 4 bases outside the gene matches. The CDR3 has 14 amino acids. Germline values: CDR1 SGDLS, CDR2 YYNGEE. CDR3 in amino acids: CASSAGQGSQPQHF. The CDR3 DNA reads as TGTGCCAGCAGCGCGGGACAGGGGAGCCAGCCCCAGCATTTT.

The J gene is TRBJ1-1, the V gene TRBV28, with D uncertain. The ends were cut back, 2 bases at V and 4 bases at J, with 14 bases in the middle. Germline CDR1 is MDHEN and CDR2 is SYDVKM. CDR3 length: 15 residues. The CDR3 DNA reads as TGTGCCAGCAGTTTAGATGCGGTCCGAATCACTGAAGCTTTCTTT. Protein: CASSLDAVRITEAFF.

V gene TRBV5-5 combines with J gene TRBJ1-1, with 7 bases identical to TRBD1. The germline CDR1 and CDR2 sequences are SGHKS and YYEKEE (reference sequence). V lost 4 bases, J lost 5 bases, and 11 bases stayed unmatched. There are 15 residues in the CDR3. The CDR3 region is CASSMGQLGQTEAFF. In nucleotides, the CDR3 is TGTGCCAGCAGCATGGGACAGTTGGGGCAAACTGAAGCTTTCTTT.

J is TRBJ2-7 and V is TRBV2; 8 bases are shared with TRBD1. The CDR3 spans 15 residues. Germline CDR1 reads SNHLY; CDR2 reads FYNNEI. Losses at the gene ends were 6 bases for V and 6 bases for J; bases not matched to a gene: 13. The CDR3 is CASRPHGQGLTEQYF. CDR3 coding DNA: TGTGCCAGCAGACCCCATGGACAGGGATTAACCGAGCAGTACTTC.

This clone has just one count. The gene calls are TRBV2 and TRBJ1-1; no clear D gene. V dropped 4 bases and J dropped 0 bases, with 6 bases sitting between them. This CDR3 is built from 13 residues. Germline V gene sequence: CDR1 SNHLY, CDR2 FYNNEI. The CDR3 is CASSGVLNTEAFF. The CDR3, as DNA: TGTGCCAGCAGTGGCGTCTTGAACACTGAAGCTTTCTTT.

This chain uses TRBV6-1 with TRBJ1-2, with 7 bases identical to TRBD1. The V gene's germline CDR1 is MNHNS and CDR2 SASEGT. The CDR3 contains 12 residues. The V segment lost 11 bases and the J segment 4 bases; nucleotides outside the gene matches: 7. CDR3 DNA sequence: TGTGCCGGAAAGGGACAGAGCTATGGCTACACCTTC. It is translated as CAGKGQSYGYTF.

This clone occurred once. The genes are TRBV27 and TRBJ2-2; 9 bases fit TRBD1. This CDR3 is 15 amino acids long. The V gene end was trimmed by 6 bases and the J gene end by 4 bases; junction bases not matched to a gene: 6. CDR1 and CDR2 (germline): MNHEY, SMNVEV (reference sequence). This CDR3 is CASRGLTGGTGELFF. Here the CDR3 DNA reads TGTGCCAGCAGGGGTTTGACAGGGGGCACCGGGGAGCTGTTTTTT.

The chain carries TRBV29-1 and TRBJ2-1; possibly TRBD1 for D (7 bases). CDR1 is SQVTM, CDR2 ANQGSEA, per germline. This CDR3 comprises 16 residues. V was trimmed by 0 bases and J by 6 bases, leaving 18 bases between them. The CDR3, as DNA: TGCAGCGTTGAAGATCAGGAGGGGGCTAGGTTCAATGAGCAGTTCTTC. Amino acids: CSVEDQEGARFNEQFF.

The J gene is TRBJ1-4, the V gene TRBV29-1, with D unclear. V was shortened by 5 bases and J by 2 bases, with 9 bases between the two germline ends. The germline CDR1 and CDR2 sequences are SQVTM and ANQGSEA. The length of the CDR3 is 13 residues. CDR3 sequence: CSVQVSTNEKLFF. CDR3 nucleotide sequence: TGCAGCGTTCAGGTTTCGACTAATGAAAAACTGTTTTTT.

The CDR3 DNA sequence: TGCGCCAGCAGCAACGCTGGGGCAGCTAGCACAGATACGCAGTATTTT. This encodes CASSNAGAASTDTQYF. The rearrangement joins TRBV5-1 to TRBJ2-3, with a tentative D call TRBD1 (5 bases). The germline gives CDR1 SGHRS, CDR2 YFSETQ. V lost 4 bases and J 0 bases, leaving 15 bases between the germline ends. The CDR3 consists of 16 residues.

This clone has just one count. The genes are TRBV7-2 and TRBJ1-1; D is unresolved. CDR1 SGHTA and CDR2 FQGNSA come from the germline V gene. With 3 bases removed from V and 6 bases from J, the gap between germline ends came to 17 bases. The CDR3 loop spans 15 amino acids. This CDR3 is CASSFDFPIDAEAFF. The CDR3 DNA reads TGTGCCAGCAGCTTCGACTTCCCAATAGACGCTGAAGCTTTCTTT.

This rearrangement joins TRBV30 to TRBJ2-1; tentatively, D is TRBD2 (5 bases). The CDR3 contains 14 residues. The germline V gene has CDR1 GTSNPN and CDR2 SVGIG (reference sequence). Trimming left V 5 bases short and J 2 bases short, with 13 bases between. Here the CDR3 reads CAWEPRGTYNEQFF. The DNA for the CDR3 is TGTGCCTGGGAACCCCGAGGGACCTACAATGAGCAGTTCTTC.

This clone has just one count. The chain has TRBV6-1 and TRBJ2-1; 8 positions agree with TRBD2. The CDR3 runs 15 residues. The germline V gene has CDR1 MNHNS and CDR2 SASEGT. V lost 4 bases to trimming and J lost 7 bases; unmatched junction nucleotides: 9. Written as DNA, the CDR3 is TGTGCCAGCAGTGCGGTAGCGGGGCGCTGGAATGAGCAGTTCTTC. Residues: CASSAVAGRWNEQFF.

The CDR3 protein is CASSSRAGNTEAFF. The CDR3 DNA sequence: TGTGCCAGCTCAAGCAGGGCGGGCAACACTGAAGCTTTCTTT. This chain links TRBV18 with TRBJ1-1; tentatively, D is TRBD1 (5 bases). V gave up 5 bases and J gave up 2 bases, with 12 bases separating them. The CDR3 spans 14 residues. Germline lookup yields CDR1 KGHSH and CDR2 LQKENI.

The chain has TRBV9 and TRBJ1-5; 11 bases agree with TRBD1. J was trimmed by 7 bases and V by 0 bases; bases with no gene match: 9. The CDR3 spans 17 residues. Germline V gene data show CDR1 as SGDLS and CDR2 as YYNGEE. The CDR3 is CASSVDGGQGVGQPQHF. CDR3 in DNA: TGTGCCAGCAGCGTAGATGGGGGACAGGGGGTAGGGCAGCCCCAGCATTTT.

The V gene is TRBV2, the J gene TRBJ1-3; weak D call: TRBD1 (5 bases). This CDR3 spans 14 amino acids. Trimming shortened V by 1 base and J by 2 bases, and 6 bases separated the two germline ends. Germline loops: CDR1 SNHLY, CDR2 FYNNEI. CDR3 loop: CASSEVTAGNTIYF. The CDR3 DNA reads TGTGCCAGCAGTGAAGTGACAGCTGGAAACACCATATATTTT.

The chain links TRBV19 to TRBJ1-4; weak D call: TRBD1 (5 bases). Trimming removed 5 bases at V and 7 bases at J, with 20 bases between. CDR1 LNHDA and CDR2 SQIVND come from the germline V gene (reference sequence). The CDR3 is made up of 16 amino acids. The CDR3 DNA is TGTGCCAGTAGTCTGACCTTTGGGGCGACGGGTGAAAAACTGTTTTTT. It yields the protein CASSLTFGATGEKLFF. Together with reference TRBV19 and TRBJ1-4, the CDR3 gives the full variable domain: DGGITQSPKYLFRKEGQNVTLSCEQNLNHDAMYWYRQDPGQGLRLIYYSQIVNDFQKGDIAEGYSVSREKKESFPLTVTSAQKNPTAFYLCASSLTFGATGEKLFFGSGTQLSVL.

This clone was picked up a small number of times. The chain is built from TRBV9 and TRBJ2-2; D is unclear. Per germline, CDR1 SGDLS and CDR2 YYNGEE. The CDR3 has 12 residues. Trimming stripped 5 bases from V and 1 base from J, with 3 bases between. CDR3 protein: CASSLNTGELFF. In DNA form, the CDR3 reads TGTGCCAGCAGTTTGAACACCGGGGAGCTGTTTTTT.

In nucleotides, the CDR3 is TGCGCCAGCAGCCTGGCTCCCCGGGGGGCGAGGACTGAAGCTTTCTTT. The encoded protein is CASSLAPRGARTEAFF. The chain couples TRBV5-1 to TRBJ1-1; a weak D match, TRBD1 (6 bases). The germline V and J ends were trimmed by 4 bases and 5 bases, with 21 bases remaining between them. The CDR3 runs 16 residues. In germline, CDR1 is SGHRS, CDR2 YFSETQ.

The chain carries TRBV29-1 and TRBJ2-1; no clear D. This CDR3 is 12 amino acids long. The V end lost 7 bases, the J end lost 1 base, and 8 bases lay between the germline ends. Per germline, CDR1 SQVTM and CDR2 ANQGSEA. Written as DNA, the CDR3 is TGCAGCGGTTCTTCGTCCTACAATGAGCAGTTCTTC. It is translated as CSGSSSYNEQFF.